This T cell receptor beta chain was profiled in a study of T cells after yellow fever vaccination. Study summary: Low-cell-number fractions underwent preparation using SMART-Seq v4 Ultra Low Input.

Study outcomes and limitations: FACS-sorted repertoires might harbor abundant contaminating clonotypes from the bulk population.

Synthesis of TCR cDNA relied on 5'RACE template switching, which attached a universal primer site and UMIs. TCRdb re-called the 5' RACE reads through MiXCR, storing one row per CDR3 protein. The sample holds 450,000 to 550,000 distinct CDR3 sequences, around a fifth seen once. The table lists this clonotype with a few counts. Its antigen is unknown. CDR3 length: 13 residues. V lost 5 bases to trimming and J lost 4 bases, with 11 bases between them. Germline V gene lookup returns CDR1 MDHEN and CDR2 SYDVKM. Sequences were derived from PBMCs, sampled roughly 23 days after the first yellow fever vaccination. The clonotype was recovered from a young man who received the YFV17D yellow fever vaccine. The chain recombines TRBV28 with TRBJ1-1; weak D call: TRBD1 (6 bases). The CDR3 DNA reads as TGTGCCAGCAGTCCCAGGGGAATCACTGAAGCTTTCTTT. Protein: CASSPRGITEAFF.